This T cell receptor beta chain was found in a study of OX40 agonist ivuxolimab in advanced cancers. Turning to the study itself: Ivuxolimab is a fully human IgG2 antibody that activates OX40 (CD134). Study results and caveats: At 0.1 to 3.0 mg/kg, CD4+ and CD8+ blood T cells expanded clonally by week 6. Antigen specificity of clonally expanded peripheral T cells was not established.

Prior autoimmune disease or systemic immunosuppression barred patients. Remarks on this clone: Its specificity is not known.

This CDR3 is built from 14 residues. CDR1 is SGHDT, CDR2 YYEEEE, per germline. Trimming cost V 7 bases and J 5 bases, with 19 bases left between them. The protocol was immunoSEQ multiplex PCR, while the TCRdb copy is restricted to in-frame clones and leaves out a portion. The profile shows 37,000 or so clones, around 73% of them singletons. The chain links TRBV5-6 to TRBJ2-7, with D perhaps matching TRBD2 (5 bases). The receptor's source is an adult with an advanced solid tumor such as melanoma, head and neck, liver or kidney cancer. The sequencing here drew on CD4+ or CD8+ T cells sorted from blood, taken in a trial of the OX40 agonist ivuxolimab. CDR3 residues: CASAPVGVPDEQYF. The CDR3 DNA is TGTGCCAGCGCACCCGTCGGGGTTCCAGACGAGCAGTACTTC.